This T cell receptor beta chain emerged from a study of OX40 agonist ivuxolimab in advanced cancers. Overall study context: At 82.7% male, the cohort had a mean age of roughly 60 years, ranging from 23 to 79. Anti-PD-1, anti-PD-L1 or anti-CTLA-4 therapy given earlier was allowed, and approximately 40% had some.

Study-wide points: Compared with CD4+, CD8+ T cells on average had more expanded clones.

Only one count was recorded for this clone. No antigen is known for it. The assay was immunoSEQ multiplex PCR, and TCRdb's table has in-frame clones only and misses some. Of tens of thousands of clones listed, roughly 91% are singletons. This material consisted of CD4+ or CD8+ T cells sorted from blood, taken in a trial of the OX40 agonist ivuxolimab. The source is an adult with an advanced solid tumor such as melanoma, head and neck, liver or kidney cancer.

CDR3 in amino acids: CASSDLGNTIYF. In nucleotides, the CDR3 is TGTGCCAGCAGTGACCTTGGAAACACCATATATTTT. This chain joins TRBV28 and TRBJ1-3, with D uncertain. The CDR3 is 12 amino acids. The V gene lost 5 bases and the J gene lost 3 bases, with 5 bases spanning the gap. Germline V CDR1 and CDR2: MDHEN, SYDVKM.